This entry concerns a single T cell receptor beta chain. V lost 1 base, J lost 10 bases, and 6 bases lay in between. CDR1 and CDR2 (germline): SGHDT, YYEEEE. This CDR3 comprises 12 residues. The sample originates from a study of blood T cell repertoires in COVID-19. TCRdb keeps only in-frame clones here, not all; method: immunoSEQ multiplex PCR. The profile covers roughly 140,000 clones, with 65% to 85% appearing a single time and less than 2% taken by the ten largest. This chain links TRBV5-6 with TRBJ1-6; no definite D call. This sequence originates from a woman aged 55 to 70 with acute or convalescent COVID-19. The sequencing input was peripheral blood. CDR3 coding DNA: TGTGCCAGCAGCTTGCAGCGCTCACCCCTCCACTTT. It yields the protein CASSLQRSPLHF. The full variable domain, with the rest looked up from reference TRBV5-6 and TRBJ1-6, is DAGVTQSPTHLIKTRGQQVTLRCSPKSGHDTVSWYQQALGQGPQFIFQYYEEEERQRGNFPDRFSGHQFPNYSSELNVNALLLGDSALYLCASSLQRSPLHFGNGTRLTVT.